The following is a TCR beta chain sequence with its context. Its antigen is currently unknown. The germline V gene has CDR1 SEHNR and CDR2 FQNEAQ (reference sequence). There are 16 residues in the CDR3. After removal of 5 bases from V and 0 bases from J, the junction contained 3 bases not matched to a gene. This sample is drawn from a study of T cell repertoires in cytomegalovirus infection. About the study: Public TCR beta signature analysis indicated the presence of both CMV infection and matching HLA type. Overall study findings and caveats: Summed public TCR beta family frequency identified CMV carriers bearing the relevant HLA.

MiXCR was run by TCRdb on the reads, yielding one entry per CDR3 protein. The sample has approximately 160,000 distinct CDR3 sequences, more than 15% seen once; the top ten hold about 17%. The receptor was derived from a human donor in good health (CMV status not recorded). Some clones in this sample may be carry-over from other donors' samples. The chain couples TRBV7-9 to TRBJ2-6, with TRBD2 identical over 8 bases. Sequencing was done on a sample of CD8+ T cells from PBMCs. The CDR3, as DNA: TGTGCCAGCAGCCGGGGGGGACCCTCTGGGGCCAACGTCCTGACTTTC. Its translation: CASSRGGPSGANVLTF. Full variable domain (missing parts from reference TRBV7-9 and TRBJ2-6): DTGVSQNPRHKITKRGQNVTFRCDPISEHNRLYWYRQTLGQGPEFLTYFQNEAQLEKSRLLSDRFSAERPKGSFSTLEIQRTEQGDSAMYLCASSRGGPSGANVLTFGAGSRLTVL.